The present T cell receptor (beta chain) was sequenced within a study of blood T cell repertoires in COVID-19. The CDR3 has 17 residues. The trim removed 5 bases at V and 7 bases at J, leaving 16 bases unmatched. CDR1 and CDR2 from the germline V gene are MDHEN and SYDVKM. Sequencing used immunoSEQ multiplex PCR; TCRdb keeps in-frame clones, though not all of them. The data hold roughly 300,000 clones, with around nine tenths observed a single time. V gene TRBV28 combines with J gene TRBJ2-7; 11 nucleotides match TRBD1. This clonotype originated in a young woman who had recovered from COVID-19. Sequencing was carried out using PBMCs or T cells enriched from blood (not recorded which). The DNA for the CDR3 is TGTGCCAGCAGTACTACTACTCCGGGACAGGGGGTGAGGGAGCAGTACTTC. Amino acid sequence: CASSTTTPGQGVREQYF. The whole variable domain, filled in from reference TRBV28 and TRBJ2-7, reads DVKVTQSSRYLVKRTGEKVFLECVQDMDHENMFWYRQDPGLGLRLIYFSYDVKMKEKGDIPEGYSVSREKKERFSLILESASTNQTSMYLCASSTTTPGQGVREQYFGPGTRLTVT.